This T cell receptor (beta chain) was recorded in a study of PD-L1 blockade in urothelial cancer. Study-wide points: Pretreatment blood TCR clonality under the median forecast improved survival.

This table comes from immunoSEQ multiplex PCR, and its TCRdb copy is limited to in-frame clones, with some not included. The sample yields tens of thousands of clones, about 80% seen once. The junction had 11 bases not matched to a gene; V was cut back by 7 bases and J by 6 bases. Germline CDR1 MNHEY, CDR2 SMNVEV (reference sequence). There are 15 residues in the CDR3. A word on this clone: Its target is unknown.

Patients' cancers were locally advanced or metastatic urothelial carcinomas. This TCR came from a man aged 70-80 years with urothelial cancer. The starting material was PBMCs, obtained around atezolizumab (anti-PD-L1) treatment. This chain joins TRBV27 and TRBJ2-3, with TRBD1 matching 9 bases. CDR3 in amino acids: CASKPGQGRSDTQYF. The CDR3 nucleotides are TGTGCCAGCAAACCCGGACAGGGGAGGTCGGATACGCAGTATTTT.